This record covers a single TCR beta chain. Its antigen is unknown. Trimming stripped 1 base from V and 5 bases from J, with 14 bases between. The CDR3 is 16 residues long. Sequenced by immunoSEQ multiplex PCR; TCRdb stores in-frame clones only, minus some. The sample shows fewer than 35,000 clones, 78% of them seen only once. The sample is drawn from a study of T cells in localized non-small cell lung cancer. Findings and caveats of the study: Longer overall survival was linked to higher blood T cell density. Uninvolved nearby lung showed the greatest T cell clonality, exceeding that found in tumor. Adjacent lung had a median approximately 57 of the 100 largest tumor clones.

The J gene is TRBJ2-2, the V gene TRBV23-1; tentatively, D is TRBD1 or TRBD2 (5 bases each). TRBV23-1 is known as an ORF, though its function is uncertain. Sequenced here: peripheral blood, sampled before any cancer treatment. The clonotype comes from a male donor older than 55 with stage II squamous cell lung carcinoma. In DNA form, the CDR3 reads TGCGCCAGCAGTCAATTGGGGGAGAGGTGGACCGGGGAGCTGTTTTTT. Translation: CASSQLGERWTGELFF.